This T cell receptor (beta chain) was documented in a study of metastatic and nonmetastatic thyroid tumors. General study results and limits: TCR beta diversity was reportedly significantly higher in malignant thyroid tumors than benign nodules, in blood and tumor.

This clone appeared many times. Its antigen is not identified. Authors' methods: Variation in CDR3 across clinicopathological groups served as the basis for constructing a distant-metastasis classifier in papillary thyroid cancer. MiXCR reprocessed the PCR reads for TCRdb. For this entry, the V and J calls and clone size follow TCRdb and not the study's own pipeline. The sample contains around 24,000 clones, approximately 24% of which appear only once. This CDR3 is built from 16 residues. The V gene end was trimmed by 3 bases and the J gene end by 4 bases; junction bases not matched to a gene: 9. CDR1 is LNHDA and CDR2 is SQIVND in the germline V gene (reference sequence). None of the patients had undergone any treatment ahead of thyroid surgery.

The sample comprised tumor tissue. This receptor was taken from a male donor with papillary thyroid cancer or a benign thyroid nodule (not recorded which). Some clones in this sample may be carry-over from other donors' samples. The chain has TRBV19 and TRBJ2-1, with 7 nucleotides matching TRBD2. The CDR3 DNA sequence: TGTGCCAGTAGTATTCGGGGAGCGGGGCGGTACAATGAGCAGTTCTTC. As protein: CASSIRGAGRYNEQFF.